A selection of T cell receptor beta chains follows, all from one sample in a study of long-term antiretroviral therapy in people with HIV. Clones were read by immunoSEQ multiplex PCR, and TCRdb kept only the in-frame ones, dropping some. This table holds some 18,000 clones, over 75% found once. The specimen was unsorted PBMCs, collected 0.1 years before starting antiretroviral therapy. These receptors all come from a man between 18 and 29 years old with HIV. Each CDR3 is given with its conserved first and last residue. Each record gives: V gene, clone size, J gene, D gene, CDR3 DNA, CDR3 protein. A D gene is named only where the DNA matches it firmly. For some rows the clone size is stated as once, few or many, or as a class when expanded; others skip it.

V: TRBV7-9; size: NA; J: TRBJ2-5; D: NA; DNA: TGTGCCAGTAACCGCCGGGGCCAAGAGACCCAGTACTTC; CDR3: CASNRRGQETQYF
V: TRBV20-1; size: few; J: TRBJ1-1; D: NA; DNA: TGCAGTGCACATTTGAACACTGAAGCTTTCTTT; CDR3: CSAHLNTEAFF
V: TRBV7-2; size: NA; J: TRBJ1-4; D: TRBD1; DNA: TGTGCCAGCAGCGACCGGGACAGCCCCGGCGAAAAACTGTTTTTT; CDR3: CASSDRDSPGEKLFF
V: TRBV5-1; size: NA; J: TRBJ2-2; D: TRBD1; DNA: TGCGCCAGCAGCTTGACAGGGGTCACCGGGGAGCTGTTTTTT; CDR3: CASSLTGVTGELFF
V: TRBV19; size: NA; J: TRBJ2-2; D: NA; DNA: TGTGCCAGTACCTTTCAACCCGGGGAGCTGTTTTTT; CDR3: CASTFQPGELFF
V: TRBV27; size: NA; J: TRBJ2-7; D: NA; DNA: TGTGCCAGCAGTCCCCTACCAGAAAACTACGAGCAGTACTTC; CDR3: CASSPLPENYEQYF
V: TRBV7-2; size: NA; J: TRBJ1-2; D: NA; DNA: TGTGCCAGCAGCTTAAACAGGGTTGGCTACACCTTC; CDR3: CASSLNRVGYTF
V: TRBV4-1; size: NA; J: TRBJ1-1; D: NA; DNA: TGCGCCAGCAGCCAAGACAGGGACACTGAAGCTTTCTTT; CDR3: CASSQDRDTEAFF
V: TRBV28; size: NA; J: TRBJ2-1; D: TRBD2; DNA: TGTGCCAGCACCTCTCTGGGGAGGGTGGCCCGTAATGAGCAGTTCTTC; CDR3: CASTSLGRVARNEQFF
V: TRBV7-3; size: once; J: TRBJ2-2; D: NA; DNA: TGTGCCAGCAGCTTCCGGGCCCCGGTGTTGAGCACCGGGGAGCTGTTTTTT; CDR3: CASSFRAPVLSTGELFF
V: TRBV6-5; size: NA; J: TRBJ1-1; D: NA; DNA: TGTGCCAGCAGTTTCCTCCCATGGGGCACTGAAGCTTTCTTT; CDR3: CASSFLPWGTEAFF
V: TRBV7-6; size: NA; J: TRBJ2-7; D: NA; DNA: TGTGCCAGCAGCTTAGGAGGCAGAGGCGGGACCACCTTCGAGCAGTACTTC; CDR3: CASSLGGRGGTTFEQYF
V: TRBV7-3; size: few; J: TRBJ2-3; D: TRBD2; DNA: TGTGCCAGCAGCCCTCGACTAGCGAGCAACACAGATACGCAGTATTTT; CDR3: CASSPRLASNTDTQYF
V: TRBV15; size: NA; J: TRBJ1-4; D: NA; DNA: TGTGCCACCAGCAGAGCCGGCAGTCAGGGGTACCTGTTTTTT; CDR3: CATSRAGSQGYLFF
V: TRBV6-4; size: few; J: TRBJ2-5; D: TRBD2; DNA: TGTGCCAGCAGAGCCCCCGGGACTAGCGGAAGCAGACAAGAGACCCAGTACTTC; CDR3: CASRAPGTSGSRQETQYF
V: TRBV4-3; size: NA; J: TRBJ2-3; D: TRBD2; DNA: TGCGCCAGCAGCCGCCACTTGGGACTAGCGGGAGAGGGGAGCACAGATACGCAGTATTTT; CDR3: CASSRHLGLAGEGSTDTQYF
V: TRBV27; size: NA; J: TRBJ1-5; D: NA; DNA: TGTGCCAGCAGTTTGGGGACTCGGGCGGGTCAGCCCCAGCATTTT; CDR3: CASSLGTRAGQPQHF
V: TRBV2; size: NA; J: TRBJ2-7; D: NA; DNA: TGTGCCAGCAGTACCTACGAGCAGTACTTC; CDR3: CASSTYEQYF
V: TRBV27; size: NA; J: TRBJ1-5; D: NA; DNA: TGTGCCAGCGGCAGGTTAGGGACGGATGAGCCCCAGCATTTT; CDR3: CASGRLGTDEPQHF
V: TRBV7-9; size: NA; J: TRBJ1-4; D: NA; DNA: TGTGCCAGCAGCTTAGACCAGTCAATATTAAATGAAAAACTGTTTTTT; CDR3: CASSLDQSILNEKLFF
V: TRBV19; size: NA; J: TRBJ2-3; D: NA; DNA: TGTGCCAGTAGTAATGGGAGGACAGATACGCAGTATTTT; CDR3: CASSNGRTDTQYF
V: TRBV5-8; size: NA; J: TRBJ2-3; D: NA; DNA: TGTGCCAGCAGCTTGGACGGGGGTAAAGCAGATACGCAGTATTTT; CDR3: CASSLDGGKADTQYF
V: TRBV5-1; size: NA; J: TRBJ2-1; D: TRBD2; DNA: TGCGCCAGCAGCAAGACTAGCGGGGGGGCCAACAATGAGCAGTTCTTC; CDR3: CASSKTSGGANNEQFF
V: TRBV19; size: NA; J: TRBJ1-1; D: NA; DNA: TGTGCCAGTAGTATTAGTGGGCAGGTTAGGACTGAAGCTTTCTTT; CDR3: CASSISGQVRTEAFF
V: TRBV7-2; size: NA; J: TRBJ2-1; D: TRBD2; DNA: TGTGCCAGCAGCATCGGGACTAGCTCCTACAATGAGCAGTTCTTC; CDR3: CASSIGTSSYNEQFF
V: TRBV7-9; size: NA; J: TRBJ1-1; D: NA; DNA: TGCGCCAGCAGCCAAGATCCACAGGGATATAACACTGAAGCTTTCTTT; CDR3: CASSQDPQGYNTEAFF
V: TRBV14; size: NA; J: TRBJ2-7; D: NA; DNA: TGTGCCAGCAGCCCTACCGGGCTTCCCCGCTACGAGCAGTACTTC; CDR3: CASSPTGLPRYEQYF
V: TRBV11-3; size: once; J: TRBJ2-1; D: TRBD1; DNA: TGTGCCAGCAGCTCCCGACAGGGGGCGCGGGGAATTCTGGGGGAGCAGTTCTTC; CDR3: CASSSRQGARGILGEQFF
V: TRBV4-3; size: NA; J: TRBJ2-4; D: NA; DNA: TGCGCCAGCAGCCAAGATGTTACAGATTTTAAAAACATTCAGTACTTC; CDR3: CASSQDVTDFKNIQYF
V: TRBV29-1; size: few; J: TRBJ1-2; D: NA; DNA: TGCAGCGTTGAGTTGAACTATGGCTACACCTTC; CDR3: CSVELNYGYTF
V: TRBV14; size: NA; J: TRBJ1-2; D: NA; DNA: TGTGCCAGCAGCCAAGTGTTATCCAGCGTGGGTGGCTACACCTTC; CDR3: CASSQVLSSVGGYTF
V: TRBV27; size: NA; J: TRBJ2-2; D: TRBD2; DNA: TGTGCCAGCAGTTTTAGTCGTAGCGGGGGTTGGGCCGGGGAGCTGTTTTTT; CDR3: CASSFSRSGGWAGELFF
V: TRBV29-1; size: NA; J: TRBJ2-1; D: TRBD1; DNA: TGCAGCGCCACTCGGACAGGGTTAATCAATGAGCAGTTCTTC; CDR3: CSATRTGLINEQFF
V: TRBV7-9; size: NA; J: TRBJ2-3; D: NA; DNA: TGTGCCAGCAGCTCCGAGACGGGGCCGCAAGCGCAGTATTTT; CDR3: CASSSETGPQAQYF
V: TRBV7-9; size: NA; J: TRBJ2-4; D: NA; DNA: TGTGCCAGCAGCTTAAGTGCTCTCGACTACGATCAGTACTTC; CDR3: CASSLSALDYDQYF
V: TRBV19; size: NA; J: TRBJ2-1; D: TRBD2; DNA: TGTGCCAGTAGTTTCGGGAGGGCTGAGCAGTTCTTC; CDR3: CASSFGRAEQFF
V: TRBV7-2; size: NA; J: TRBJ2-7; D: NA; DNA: TGTGCCAGCAGCTTAGAAAAGGGCCCGTACGAGCAGTACTTC; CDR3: CASSLEKGPYEQYF
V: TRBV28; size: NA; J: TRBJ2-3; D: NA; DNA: TGTGCCAGCAGTTTTATCCACACAGATACGCAGTATTTT; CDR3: CASSFIHTDTQYF
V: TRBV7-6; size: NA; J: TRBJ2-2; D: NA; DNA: TGTGCCAGCAGCTTAGGGGGGATTACTCAGGCCGGGGAGCTGTTTTTT; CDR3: CASSLGGITQAGELFF
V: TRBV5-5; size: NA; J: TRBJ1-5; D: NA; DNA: TGTGCCAGCAGCCGGGCCCTGTGGAATCAGCCCCAGCATTTT; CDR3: CASSRALWNQPQHF
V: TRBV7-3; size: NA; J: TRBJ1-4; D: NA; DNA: TGTGCCAGCAGCTCCACAGGGCGGGCAACTAATGAAAAACTGTTTTTT; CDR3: CASSSTGRATNEKLFF
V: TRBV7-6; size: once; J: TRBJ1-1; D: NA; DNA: TGTGCCAGCAGCTTAGCAGGGTATACTGAAGCTTTCTTT; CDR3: CASSLAGYTEAFF
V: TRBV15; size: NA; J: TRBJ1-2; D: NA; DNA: TGTGCCACCAGCCAGGGGATTCAAAATGGCTACACCTTC; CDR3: CATSQGIQNGYTF
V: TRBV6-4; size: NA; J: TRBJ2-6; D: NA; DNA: TGTGCCAGCAGTGACTCAGTCTCTGGGGCCAACGTCCTGACTTTC; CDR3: CASSDSVSGANVLTF
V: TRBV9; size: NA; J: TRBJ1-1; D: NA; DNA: TGTGCCAGCAGCGAGTCCAGGGAAGGCACTGAAGCTTTCTTT; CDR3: CASSESREGTEAFF
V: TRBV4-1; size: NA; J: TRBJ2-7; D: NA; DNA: TGCGCCAGCAGCCAAACTTGGGGTGGGACGGTGTATGTCGAGCAGTACTTC; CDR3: CASSQTWGGTVYVEQYF
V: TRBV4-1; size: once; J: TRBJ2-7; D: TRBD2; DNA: TGCGCCAGCAGCCAAGAATCAGGCGGGGGGCCCTATAAAAACCCCTACGAGCAGTACTTC; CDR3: CASSQESGGGPYKNPYEQYF
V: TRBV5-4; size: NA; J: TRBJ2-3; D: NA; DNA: TGTGCCAGCAGCTCATCAGGGCCCAGCGCAGATACGCAGTATTTT; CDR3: CASSSSGPSADTQYF
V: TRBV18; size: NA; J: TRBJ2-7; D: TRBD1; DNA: TGTGCCAGCTCAGCTAGACAGGGGGGCCCAGACGAGCAGTACTTC; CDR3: CASSARQGGPDEQYF